This TCR beta chain was identified during a study of blood T cell repertoires in COVID-19. Study-wide background: Researchers got acute and convalescent COVID-19 samples from the United States, Italy and Spain.

Per the authors' pipeline: Nucleated cell number was recorded as an estimate derived from reference gene primer amplification. Libraries were prepared by immunoSEQ multiplex PCR; TCRdb keeps only in-frame clonotypes and omits some of them. V, J and clone size were drawn from that table, and D and trimming were deduced from the DNA. The table lists approximately 100,000 clones, more than 75% of them singletons. Germline trimming cut 4 bases from V and 6 bases from J; bases unmatched to any gene: 10. The CDR3 covers 16 residues. CDR1 and CDR2 from the germline V gene are MGHRA and YSYEKL. The sample taken for sequencing was peripheral blood. J is TRBJ1-1 and V is TRBV4-1, with 11 bases identical to TRBD1. The receptor was isolated from a woman aged 65 to 85 with acute or convalescent COVID-19. The CDR3 coding sequence is TGCGCCAGCAGCCCGGGACAGGGGGACCGAAGGGCTGAAGCTTTCTTT. As protein: CASSPGQGDRRAEAFF.